The present TCR beta chain was sequenced within a study of shared clonotypes between healthy human individuals. CDR3 length: 13 residues. Germline V gives CDR1 SGHRS, CDR2 YFSETQ. With 6 bases clipped from V and 9 bases from J, the junction kept 6 bases outside the gene matches. TCRdb's table, derived via immunoSEQ multiplex PCR, lists solely in-frame clones and lacks some. The sample lists approximately 2.1 million clones, 93% occurring once. The genes are TRBV5-1 and TRBJ2-1, with 10 nucleotides matching TRBD2. The receptor's source is a man between 18 and 35 years old in good health. Some clones in this sample may be carry-over from other donors' samples. What was sequenced was naive CD4+ T cells from PBMCs. This sample's subset: CD45RA+ positively selected. CDR3 DNA sequence: TGCGCCAGCAACAGCGGGAGGGTGGCTGAGCAGTTCTTC. Encoded protein: CASNSGRVAEQFF.